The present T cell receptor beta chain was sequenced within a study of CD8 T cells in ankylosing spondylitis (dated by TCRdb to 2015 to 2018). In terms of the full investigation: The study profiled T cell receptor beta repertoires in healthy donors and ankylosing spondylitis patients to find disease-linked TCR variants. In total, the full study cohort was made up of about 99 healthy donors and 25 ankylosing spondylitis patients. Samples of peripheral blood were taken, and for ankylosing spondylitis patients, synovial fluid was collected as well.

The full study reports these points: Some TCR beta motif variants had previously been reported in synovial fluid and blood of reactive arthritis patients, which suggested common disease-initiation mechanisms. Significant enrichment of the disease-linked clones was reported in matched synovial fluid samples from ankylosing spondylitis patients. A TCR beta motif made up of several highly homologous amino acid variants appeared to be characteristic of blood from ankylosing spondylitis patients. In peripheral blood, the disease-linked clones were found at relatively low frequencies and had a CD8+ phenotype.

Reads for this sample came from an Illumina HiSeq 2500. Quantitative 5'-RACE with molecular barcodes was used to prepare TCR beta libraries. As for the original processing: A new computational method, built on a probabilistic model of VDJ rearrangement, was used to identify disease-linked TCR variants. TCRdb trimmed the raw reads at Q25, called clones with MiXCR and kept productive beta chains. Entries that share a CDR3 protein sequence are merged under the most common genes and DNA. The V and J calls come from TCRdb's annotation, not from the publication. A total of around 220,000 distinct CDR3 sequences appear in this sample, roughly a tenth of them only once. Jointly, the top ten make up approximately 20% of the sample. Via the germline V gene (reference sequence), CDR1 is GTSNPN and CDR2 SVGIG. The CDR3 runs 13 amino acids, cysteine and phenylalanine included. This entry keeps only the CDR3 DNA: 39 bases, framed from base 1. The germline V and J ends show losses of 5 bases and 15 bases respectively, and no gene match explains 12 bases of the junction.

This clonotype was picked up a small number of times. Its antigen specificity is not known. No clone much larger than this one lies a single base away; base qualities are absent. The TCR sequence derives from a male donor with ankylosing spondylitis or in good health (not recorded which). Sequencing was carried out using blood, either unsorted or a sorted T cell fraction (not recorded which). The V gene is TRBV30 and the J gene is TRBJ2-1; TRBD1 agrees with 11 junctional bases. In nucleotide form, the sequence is TGTGCCTGGGGCGGGACAGGGGGACGTTATTGGTTCTTC. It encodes CAWGGTGGRYWFF.